The rows below give T cell receptor beta chains drawn from one sample of a study of T cell changes during pregnancy in multiple sclerosis. Sequenced by immunoSEQ multiplex PCR; TCRdb stores in-frame clones only, minus some. Of almost 50,000 clones in the sample, around nine tenths were seen once. The input for sequencing was CD4+ T cells from peripheral blood mononuclear cells, taken in the second trimester of pregnancy. The source of these receptors is a female donor in good health, enrolled as a control in a pregnancy study. The CDR3 runs from the conserved cysteine through the conserved F or W. D genes are given only for firm matches. The listing skips clone size in some rows; elsewhere it reads once, few, many or a size class.

TRBJ2-3	16	TRBV9	.	.	TGTGCCAGCAGCGTAGCGGGAACAGGGACCACAGATACGCAGTATTTT	CASSVAGTGTTDTQYF
TRBJ2-7	15	TRBV6-6	.	.	TGTGCCAGCAGTTACGTTCTATCCTCCAAAAACGAGCAGTACTTC	CASSYVLSSKNEQYF
TRBJ2-5	14	TRBV11-3	TRBD1	.	TGTGCCAGCAGCCCTGCGACAGGGGCAGAGACCCAGTACTTC	CASSPATGAETQYF
TRBJ1-2	16	TRBV6-1	.	.	TGTGCCAGCAGAGAACCCCTCTGGACAGTTCGCGGTGGCTACACCTTC	CASREPLWTVRGGYTF
TRBJ2-1	15	TRBV30	.	.	TGTGCCTGGAGTGTAATGGCAAACTCCTACAATGAGCAGTTCTTC	CAWSVMANSYNEQFF
TRBJ2-7	13	TRBV6-1	.	.	TGTGCCAGCTCGCGAAACAGGGAGTACGAGCAGTACTTC	CASSRNREYEQYF
TRBJ1-4	12	TRBV14	.	few	TGTGCCAGCAGTCTAACGGGGGAAAAACTGTTTTTT	CASSLTGEKLFF
TRBJ1-2	13	TRBV9	.	.	TGTGCCAGCAGCGTCGACAGTAACTATGGCTACACCTTC	CASSVDSNYGYTF
TRBJ1-2	15	TRBV6-5	.	.	TGTGCCAGCAGGGGCACCATCAACGCTAACTATGGCTACACCTTC	CASRGTINANYGYTF
TRBJ2-3	12	TRBV2	.	few	TGTGCCAGCAGAATAGACTCAGATACGCAGTATTTT	CASRIDSDTQYF
TRBJ2-2	15	TRBV6-1	TRBD1	.	TGTGCCAGCAGTGAAGGCAGGGGGTTAGTGGGGGAGCTGTTTTTT	CASSEGRGLVGELFF
TRBJ2-3	16	TRBV27	TRBD2	.	TGTGCCAGCAGTTGGACTAGCGGGGGGAACACAGATACGCAGTATTTT	CASSWTSGGNTDTQYF
TRBJ2-2	16	TRBV7-2	.	.	TGTGCCAGCAGCTCGCGGGGAATGGAAGGTACCGGGGAGCTGTTTTTT	CASSSRGMEGTGELFF
TRBJ2-1	16	TRBV10-2	TRBD2	.	TGCGCCAGCAGTGAGAAAAGCGGGGGGCGGAACAATGAGCAGTTCTTC	CASSEKSGGRNNEQFF
TRBJ2-7	13	TRBV19	.	.	TGTGCCAGTAGTATGGGCTCGACCTACGAGCAGTACTTC	CASSMGSTYEQYF
TRBJ2-3	14	TRBV6-1	TRBD1	.	TGTGCCAGCAGTGTAGACAGGGGGCCTGATACGCAGTATTTT	CASSVDRGPDTQYF
TRBJ1-5	19	TRBV7-8	TRBD1	.	TGTGCCAGCAGCTCACGGGACAGGGATGTATGGGAGGGCAATCAGCCCCAGCATTTT	CASSSRDRDVWEGNQPQHF